The rows below give T cell receptor beta chains drawn from one sample of a study of blood T cell repertoires in COVID-19. Sequenced by immunoSEQ multiplex PCR; TCRdb stores in-frame clones only, minus some. The data show about 300,000 clones, about 93% seen once. Sequencing input: PBMCs or T cells enriched from blood (not recorded which). Receptors were obtained from a woman in her twenties or thirties who had recovered from COVID-19. The CDR3 runs from the conserved cysteine through the conserved F or W. D genes are given only for firm matches. Clone size, where shown, is once, few, many, or a class for clones that have expanded.

j_call v_call clone_size d_call cdr3_nt cdr3_aa
TRBJ2-7 TRBV29-1 NA NA TGCAGCGTTACAACAGGGACGGGCGAGCAGTACTTC CSVTTGTGEQYF
TRBJ2-5 TRBV4-2 NA NA TGTGCCAGCAGCCAGGGCGGACTCCAGGAGACCCAGTACTTC CASSQGGLQETQYF
TRBJ2-5 TRBV27 NA TRBD2 TGTGCCAGCAGCACCGGGACTAGCGAACAAGAGACCCAGTACTTC CASSTGTSEQETQYF
TRBJ2-2 TRBV7-3 NA NA TGTGCCAGCAGGGACCAGGGGCCCGGGGAGCTGTTTTTT CASRDQGPGELFF
TRBJ2-1 TRBV7-3 NA TRBD2 TGTGCCAGCAGCTCAGGGACTAGCGGGAGCTCCTACAATGAGCAGTTCTTC CASSSGTSGSSYNEQFF
TRBJ2-7 TRBV7-9 NA NA TGTGCCAGCAGCTTACCCTCTACTAACGAGCAGTACTTC CASSLPSTNEQYF
TRBJ2-2 TRBV5-4 NA NA TGTGCCAGCAGCTGGGGACTCTCAGAAGGGGGGGAGCTGTTTTTT CASSWGLSEGGELFF
TRBJ2-5 TRBV3-1/TRBV3-2 NA NA TGTGCCAGCAGCCAAGATAGGAGAGGATCCCAAGAGACCCAGTACTTC CASSQDRRGSQETQYF
TRBJ2-1 TRBV27 NA TRBD1 TGTGCCAGCAGTTTATGGTTAGGACAGGGTATTCATGAGCAGTTCTTC CASSLWLGQGIHEQFF
TRBJ2-1 TRBV28 NA NA TGTGCCAGCAGCAATCTAGGGGAATACAATGAGCAGTTCTTC CASSNLGEYNEQFF
TRBJ1-2 TRBV27 once TRBD1 TGTGCCAGCAGTTTAGGCCAGGGACAGTTATATGGCTACACCTTC CASSLGQGQLYGYTF
TRBJ2-7 TRBV11-2 NA NA TGTGCCAGCAGCTTGCGGGCCCCTCAGACCTACGAGCAGTACTTC CASSLRAPQTYEQYF
TRBJ1-5 TRBV10-2 NA NA TGCGCCAGCAGCGAACAAAATCAGCCCCAGCATTTT CASSEQNQPQHF
TRBJ2-7 TRBV5-1 NA NA TGCGCCAGCAGCGGAACAGGGTCCGAGCAGTACTTC CASSGTGSEQYF
TRBJ1-2 TRBV5-1 NA NA TGCGCCAGCAGCTTGGCACACCTTCTCGGCTACACCTTC CASSLAHLLGYTF
TRBJ2-2 TRBV6-5 NA TRBD1 TGTGCCAGCAGTCCGTCAGGGGGCGACGGGGAGCTGTTTTTT CASSPSGGDGELFF
TRBJ1-4 TRBV19 NA TRBD1 TGTGCCAGCGGGGACAGACTTAATGAAAAACTGTTTTTT CASGDRLNEKLFF
TRBJ2-3 TRBV2 NA NA TGTGCCAGCAGTGAGAATGGGCAGGATACGCAGTATTTT CASSENGQDTQYF
TRBJ2-7 TRBV6-5 NA NA TGTGCCAGCAGTATCTCAGGGGTCTCCTACGAGCAGTACTTC CASSISGVSYEQYF
TRBJ2-5 TRBV9 once NA TGTGCCAGCAGCGTAGGGCTAGCCCAAGAGACCCAGTACTTC CASSVGLAQETQYF
TRBJ1-3 TRBV5-1 NA TRBD1 TGCGCCAGCAGCTGGACGGGACAGGGAGAGATAAACACCATATATTTT CASSWTGQGEINTIYF
TRBJ2-5 TRBV11-2 NA TRBD1 TGTGCCAGCAGCCGCTTAGGACAGGCGACTGGAGAGACCCAGTACTTC CASSRLGQATGETQYF
TRBJ1-2 TRBV5-1 NA NA TGCGCCAGCAGCACCTACAGCAGTTCTAACTATGGCTACACCTTC CASSTYSSSNYGYTF
TRBJ2-5 TRBV5-1 NA TRBD2 TGCGCCAGCAGCTTGAGGACTAGCAAGGAGACCCAGTACTTC CASSLRTSKETQYF
TRBJ1-4 TRBV7-8 once NA TGTGCCAGCAGCCCCCCAGGGTATAGGGATGAAAAACTGTTTTTT CASSPPGYRDEKLFF
TRBJ2-1 TRBV6-5 NA TRBD2 TGTGCCAGCAGGAGCGGGAGCGCTAACTACAATGAGCAGTTCTTC CASRSGSANYNEQFF
TRBJ2-2 TRBV27 NA TRBD1 TGTGCCAGCAGTTTATATGGGGCAGGGGGCTTCCTGGACGGGGAGCTGTTTTTT CASSLYGAGGFLDGELFF
TRBJ1-4 TRBV4-3 few NA TGCGCCAGCAGCCCACGACAGAATGAAAAACTGTTTTTT CASSPRQNEKLFF
TRBJ1-3 TRBV11-2 once NA TGTGCCAGCAGCTTAGATGCGGGCGGGGTTACGATGGATGGAAACACCATATATTTT CASSLDAGGVTMDGNTIYF